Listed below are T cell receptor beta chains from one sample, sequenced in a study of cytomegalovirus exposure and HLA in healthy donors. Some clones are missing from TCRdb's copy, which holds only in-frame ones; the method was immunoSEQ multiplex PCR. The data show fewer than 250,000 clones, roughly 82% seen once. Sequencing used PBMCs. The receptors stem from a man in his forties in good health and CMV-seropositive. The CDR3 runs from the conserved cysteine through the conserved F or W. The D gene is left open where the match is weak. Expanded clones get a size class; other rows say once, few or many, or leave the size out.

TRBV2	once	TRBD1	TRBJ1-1	TGTGCCAGCAGCCAAACAGGGGAATTGGCATTT	CASSQTGELAF
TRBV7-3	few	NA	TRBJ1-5	TGTGCCAGCAGCTTATGGGCTGGTCAGCCCCAGCATTTT	CASSLWAGQPQHF
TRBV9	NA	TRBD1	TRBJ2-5	TGTGCCAGCAGCACATCCGGGACAGCTAAAGAGACCCAGTACTTC	CASSTSGTAKETQYF
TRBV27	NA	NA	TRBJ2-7	TGTGCCAGCAGCAGTACAGGAACCTACGAGCAGTACTTC	CASSSTGTYEQYF
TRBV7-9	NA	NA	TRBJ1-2	TGTGCCAGCAGCTCCAAATACAGGGAGATCGACTATGGCTACACCTTC	CASSSKYREIDYGYTF
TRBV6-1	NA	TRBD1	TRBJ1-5	TGTGCCAGCAGTGACCACAGGGGGGATCAGCCCCAGCATTTT	CASSDHRGDQPQHF
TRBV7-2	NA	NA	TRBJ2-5	TGTGCCAGCAGCTTCCCTGGGGGGTTTGAGCAGTACTTC	CASSFPGGFEQYF
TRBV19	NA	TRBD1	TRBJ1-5	TGTGCCAGTAAGAACAGGGGAGATCAGCCCCAGCATTTT	CASKNRGDQPQHF
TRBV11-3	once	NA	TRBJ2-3	TGTGCCAGCAGCTCGGGGGGCACAGATACGCAGTATTTT	CASSSGGTDTQYF
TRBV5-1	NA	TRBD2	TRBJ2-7	TGCGCCAGCAGCTTGGCGAGCCTAGCGGTCCCCTACGAGCAGTACTTC	CASSLASLAVPYEQYF
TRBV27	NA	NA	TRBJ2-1	TGTGCCAGTACCCGTACGGGGGAACCCTACAATGAGCAGTTCTTC	CASTRTGEPYNEQFF
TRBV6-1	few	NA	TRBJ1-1	TGTATTACGGCAGGCATCATGAACACTGAAGCTTTCTTT	CITAGIMNTEAFF
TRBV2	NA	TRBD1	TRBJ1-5	TGTGCCAGCTCCGGGACAGGGGTCGTCCAGCCCCAGCATTTT	CASSGTGVVQPQHF
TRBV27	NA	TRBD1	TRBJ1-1	TGTGCCAGCAGTCCGCGACAGGGAAAATCGGACACTGAAGCTTTCTTT	CASSPRQGKSDTEAFF
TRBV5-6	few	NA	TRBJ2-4	TGTGCCAGCAGCTTTTTCGGGAGCGGTGAAAACATTCAGTACTTC	CASSFFGSGENIQYF
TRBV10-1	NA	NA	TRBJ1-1	TGCGCCAGCAGTGAGTCGCCGGTTTTAGCTACTGAAGCTTTCTTT	CASSESPVLATEAFF
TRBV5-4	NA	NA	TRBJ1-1	TGTGCCAGCAGCTCCCCCGGACAGATGAACACTGAAGCTTTCTTT	CASSSPGQMNTEAFF
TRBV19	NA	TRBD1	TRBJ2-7	TGTGCCAGTAGCCAACCGGGACAGGGTTCCTACGAGCAGTACTTC	CASSQPGQGSYEQYF
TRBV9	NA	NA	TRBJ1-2	TGTGCCAGCAGCGTAGAAGGGTGGGGGCCCCTCCTCTATGGCTACACCTTC	CASSVEGWGPLLYGYTF
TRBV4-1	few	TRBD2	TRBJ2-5	TGCGCCAGCAGCCAGGAAGCGGGAGGGAAGTACCAAGAGACCCAGTACTTC	CASSQEAGGKYQETQYF
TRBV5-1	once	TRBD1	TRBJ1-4	TGCGCCAGCAGCTTGGCACAGGGGGAGGGCACTGAAAAACTGTTTTTT	CASSLAQGEGTEKLFF
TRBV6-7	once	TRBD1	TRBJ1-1	TGTGCCAGCAGTTACCCTCCGGGACAGGGTAACACTGAAGCTTTCTTT	CASSYPPGQGNTEAFF
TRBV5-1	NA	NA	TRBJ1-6	TGCGCCAGCAGGCCGGACAGCTCCTATAATTCACCCCTCCACTTT	CASRPDSSYNSPLHF
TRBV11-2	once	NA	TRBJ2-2	TGTGCCAGCAGCTTAGTAGAGACCGGGGAGCTGTTTTTT	CASSLVETGELFF
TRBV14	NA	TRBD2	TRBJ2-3	TGTGCCAGCAGCCAAGGGGTGCGCGGGCCGGGGGGAGATACGCAGTATTTT	CASSQGVRGPGGDTQYF
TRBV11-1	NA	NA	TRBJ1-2	TGTGCCAGCAGCTTATCGACAGGAGCACAGTATGGCTACACCTTC	CASSLSTGAQYGYTF
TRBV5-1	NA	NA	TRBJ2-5	TGCGCCAGCAGCTTGGTGGTGGGAGAGGGGACCCAGTACTTC	CASSLVVGEGTQYF
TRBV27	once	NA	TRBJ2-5	TGTGCCAGCAAAAAAAGCGGGCAAGAGACCCAGTACTTC	CASKKSGQETQYF
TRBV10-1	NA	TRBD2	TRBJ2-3	TGCGCCAGCAGTACTAGCGGAGGCACAGATACGCAGTATTTT	CASSTSGGTDTQYF
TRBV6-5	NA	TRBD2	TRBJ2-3	TGTGCCAGCAGTGGGCCCGGGAGGTCCGGGGATACGCAGTATTTT	CASSGPGRSGDTQYF
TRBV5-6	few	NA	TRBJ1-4	TGTGCCAGCAGCTTGGGCAGGTATAATGAAAAACTGTTTTTT	CASSLGRYNEKLFF
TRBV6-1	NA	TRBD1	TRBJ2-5	TGTGCCAGCAGTCGGGACAGCCAAGAGACCCAGTACTTC	CASSRDSQETQYF
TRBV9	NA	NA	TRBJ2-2	TGTGCCAGCAGTGGGGGACTGCACACCGGGGAGCTGTTTTTT	CASSGGLHTGELFF
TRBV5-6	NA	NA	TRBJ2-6	TGTGCCAGCAGCTTAGCGGCAGGGGCTTCTGGGGCCAACGTCCTGACTTTC	CASSLAAGASGANVLTF
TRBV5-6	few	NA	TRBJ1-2	TGTGCCAGCAGCTTGGGCCCGGTTAACTATGGCTACACCTTC	CASSLGPVNYGYTF
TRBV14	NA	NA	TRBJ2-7	TGTGCCAGCAGCCAAGAATACAGGCCGCTTTTGGGGCAGTACTTC	CASSQEYRPLLGQYF
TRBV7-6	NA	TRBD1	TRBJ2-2	TGTGCCAGCAGCTGGACAGGGGGGGAAGGCGGGGAGCTGTTTTTT	CASSWTGGEGGELFF
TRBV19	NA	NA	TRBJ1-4	TGTGCCAGTGCGGGTAATAATGAAAAACTGTTTTTT	CASAGNNEKLFF
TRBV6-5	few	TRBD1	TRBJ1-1	TGTGCCAGCCAAGAGGACAGGGTGAACACTGAAGCTTTCTTT	CASQEDRVNTEAFF
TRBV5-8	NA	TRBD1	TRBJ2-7	TGTGCCAGCAGCCTCAGGGGGCCCTCCTACGAGCAGTACTTC	CASSLRGPSYEQYF
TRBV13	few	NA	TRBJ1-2	TGTGCCAGCAGTCAGAAGAATTCGGGGGGCTACACCTTC	CASSQKNSGGYTF
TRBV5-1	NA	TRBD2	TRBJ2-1	TGCGCCAGCAGCTTGGTAACTAGCGGGGCCTCCTACAATGAGCAGTTCTTC	CASSLVTSGASYNEQFF
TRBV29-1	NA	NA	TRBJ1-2	TGCAGCGTTGAAGCTCACTCCGTGAATGGCTACACCTTC	CSVEAHSVNGYTF
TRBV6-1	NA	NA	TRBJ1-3	TGTGCCAGCAGTGAGTGGCAGGGGAATACCATATATTTT	CASSEWQGNTIYF
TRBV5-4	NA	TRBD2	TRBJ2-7	TGTGCCAGCAGGCCGGGACTAGCGGGGACCTACGAGCAGTACTTC	CASRPGLAGTYEQYF